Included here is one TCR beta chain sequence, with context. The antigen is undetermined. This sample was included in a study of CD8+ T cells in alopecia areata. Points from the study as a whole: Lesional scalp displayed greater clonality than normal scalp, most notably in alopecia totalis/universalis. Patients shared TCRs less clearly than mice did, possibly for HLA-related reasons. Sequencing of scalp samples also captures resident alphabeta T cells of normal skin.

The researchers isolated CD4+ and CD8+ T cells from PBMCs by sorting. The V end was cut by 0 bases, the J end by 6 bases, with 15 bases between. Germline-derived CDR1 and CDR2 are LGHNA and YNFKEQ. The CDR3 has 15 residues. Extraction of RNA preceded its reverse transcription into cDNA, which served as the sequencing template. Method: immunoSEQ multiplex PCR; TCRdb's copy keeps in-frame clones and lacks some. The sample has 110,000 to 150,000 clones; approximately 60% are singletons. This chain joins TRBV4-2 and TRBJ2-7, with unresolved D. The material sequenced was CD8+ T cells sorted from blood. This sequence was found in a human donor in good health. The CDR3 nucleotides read TGTGCCAGCAGCCAAGAAATGGGCTTAGCCCTCGAGCAGTACTTC. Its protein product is CASSQEMGLALEQYF.